This T cell receptor beta chain was recovered during a study of T cell responses to AZD1222 COVID-19 vaccine. Libraries were prepared by immunoSEQ multiplex PCR; TCRdb keeps only in-frame clonotypes and omits some of them. The table shows about 83,000 clones, with more than 75% occurring only once. The sequenced sample was peripheral blood, obtained on day 0 of MenACWY control vaccination. This receptor was taken from an adult in good health.

CDR3 coding DNA: TGTGCCAGTAGTGCCTCTGTCCCACTGGGGCCCCTCCACTTT. This sequence encodes CASSASVPLGPLHF. J is TRBJ1-6 and V is TRBV19; D gene uncertain. Germline V lookup: CDR1 LNHDA, CDR2 SQIVND (reference sequence). Trimming pared 5 bases from V and 13 bases from J, leaving 18 bases between. The CDR3 has 14 amino acids.